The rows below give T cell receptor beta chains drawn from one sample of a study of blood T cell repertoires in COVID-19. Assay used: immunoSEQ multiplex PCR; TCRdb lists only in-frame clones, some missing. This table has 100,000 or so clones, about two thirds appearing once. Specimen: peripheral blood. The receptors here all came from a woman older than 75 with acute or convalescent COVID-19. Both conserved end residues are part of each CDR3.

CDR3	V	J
CASSRTGGPRATNEKLFF	TRBV2	TRBJ1-4
CASSLDGGDGYTF	TRBV5-1	TRBJ1-2
CASSIQGYPREAFF	TRBV19	TRBJ1-1
CASSLEQGVTGELFF	TRBV5-4	TRBJ2-2
CASSLDTGTLGEKLFF	TRBV5-1	TRBJ1-4
CASSHGGGANVLTF	TRBV5-6	TRBJ2-6
CASSLLIGTAYEQYF	TRBV11-1	TRBJ2-7
CASSPTTKDRAHSNYGYTF	TRBV27	TRBJ1-2
CASGLESGGDTQYF	TRBV12-5	TRBJ2-3
CASNGGTNEKLFF	TRBV2	TRBJ1-4
CASSPLDRAYEQYF	TRBV18	TRBJ2-7
CATSSPAGGVSYNEQFF	TRBV15	TRBJ2-1
CASGLVRRSTDTQYF	TRBV12-5	TRBJ2-3
CASSVRSTGELFF	TRBV9	TRBJ2-2
CASTSRLFQNYGYTF	TRBV6-5	TRBJ1-2
CASSATGKKDTQYF	TRBV7-2	TRBJ2-3
CASSPHDIGGYTF	TRBV7-9	TRBJ1-2